Presented here are 4 T cell receptor beta chains from one specimen sequenced in a study of T cells in localized non-small cell lung cancer. Repertoires were generated with immunoSEQ multiplex PCR, while TCRdb's copy carries only in-frame clones and drops some. The table includes some 5,200 clones, approximately 60% detected once. Sequences were derived from lymph node tissue, sampled before any cancer treatment. The receptors stem from a male donor aged 60 or over with stage I squamous cell lung carcinoma.

J is TRBJ2-2 and V is TRBV28; 7 nucleotides line up with TRBD2. CDR1 is MDHEN and CDR2 is SYDVKM in the germline V gene. The CDR3 spans 16 residues. V shed 4 bases, J shed 9 bases, and the junction held 14 bases outside the gene matches. CDR3 loop: CASSSSGLGPSRELFF. CDR3 bases: TGTGCCAGCAGTTCTTCAGGACTAGGGCCTAGCAGGGAGCTGTTTTTT.

The chain carries TRBV9 and TRBJ1-3, with D perhaps matching TRBD1 (6 bases). This CDR3 has 15 amino acids. V dropped 0 bases and J dropped 0 bases, with 7 bases sitting between them. Germline values: CDR1 SGDLS, CDR2 YYNGEE. CDR3 bases: TGTGCCAGCAGCGTAGACAGGGTCTCTGGAAACACCATATATTTT. Protein sequence: CASSVDRVSGNTIYF.

The chain has TRBV11-3 and TRBJ2-7; possibly TRBD1 or TRBD2 for D (5 bases each). Germline CDR1 and CDR2: SGHNT and YENEEA. V was trimmed by 2 bases and J by 6 bases, leaving 17 bases between them. This CDR3 contains 15 residues. CDR3 bases: TGTGCCAGCAGCTTAAGGCCCGACGGGGCCCTCGAGCAGTACTTC. Protein: CASSLRPDGALEQYF.

This chain connects TRBV5-1 to TRBJ2-5; maybe TRBD2 (6 bases). This CDR3 contains 15 residues. CDR1 and CDR2 (germline): SGHRS, YFSETQ. Trimming removed 0 bases from V and 7 bases from J, with 16 bases in between. The CDR3 DNA reads as TGCGCCAGCAGCTTGGAGGGGAGGTCCCTACGGACCCAGTACTTC. It encodes CASSLEGRSLRTQYF.